Sequencing of this T cell receptor (beta chain) was carried out in a study of blood T cell repertoires in COVID-19. The method was immunoSEQ multiplex PCR; TCRdb's version includes in-frame clones alone and lacks a portion of them. The sample includes hundreds of thousands of clones, 83% seen only once; the top ten take about 1.3%. The CDR3 runs 17 residues. Germline loops: CDR1 MNHEY, CDR2 SMNVEV (reference sequence). V shed 7 bases, J shed 1 base, and the junction held 10 bases outside the gene matches. The source material was peripheral blood. The sequence was obtained from a woman younger than 45 with COVID-19, enrolled during active disease. The V gene is TRBV27, the J gene TRBJ1-2, with 12 nucleotides matching TRBD1. In DNA, the CDR3 is TGTGCCAGCACCTCCGGGACAGGGGGCCTTTATAACTATGGCTACACCTTC. This translates into CASTSGTGGLYNYGYTF.